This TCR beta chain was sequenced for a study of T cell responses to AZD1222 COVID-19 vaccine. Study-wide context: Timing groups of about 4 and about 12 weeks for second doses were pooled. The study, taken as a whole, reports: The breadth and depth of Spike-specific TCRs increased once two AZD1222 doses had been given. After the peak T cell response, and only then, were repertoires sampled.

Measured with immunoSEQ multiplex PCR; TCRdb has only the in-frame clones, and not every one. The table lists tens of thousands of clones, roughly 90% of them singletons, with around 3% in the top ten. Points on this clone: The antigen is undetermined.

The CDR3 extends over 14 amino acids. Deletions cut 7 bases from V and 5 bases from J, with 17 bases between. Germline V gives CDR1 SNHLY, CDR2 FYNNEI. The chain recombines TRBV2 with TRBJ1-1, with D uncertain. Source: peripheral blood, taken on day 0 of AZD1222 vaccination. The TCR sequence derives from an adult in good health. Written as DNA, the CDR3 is TGTGCCAGCAAACGGGGTGGTCAACTAACTGAAGCTTTCTTT. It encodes CASKRGGQLTEAFF.